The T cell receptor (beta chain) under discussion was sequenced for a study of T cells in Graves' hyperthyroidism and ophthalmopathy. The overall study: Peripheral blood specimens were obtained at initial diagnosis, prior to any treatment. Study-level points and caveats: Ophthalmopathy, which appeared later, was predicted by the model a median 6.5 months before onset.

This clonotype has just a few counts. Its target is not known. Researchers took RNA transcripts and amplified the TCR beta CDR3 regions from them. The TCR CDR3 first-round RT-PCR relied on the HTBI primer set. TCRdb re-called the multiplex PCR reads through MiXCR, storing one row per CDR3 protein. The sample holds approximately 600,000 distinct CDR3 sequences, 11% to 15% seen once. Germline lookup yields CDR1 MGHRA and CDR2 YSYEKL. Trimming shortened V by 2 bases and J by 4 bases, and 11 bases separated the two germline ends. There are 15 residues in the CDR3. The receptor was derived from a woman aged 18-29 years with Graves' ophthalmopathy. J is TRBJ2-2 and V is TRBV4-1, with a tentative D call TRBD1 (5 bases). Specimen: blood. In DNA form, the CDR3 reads TGCGCCAGCAGCCAACAACAGGTGGGCACCGGGGAGCTGTTTTTT. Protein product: CASSQQQVGTGELFF.